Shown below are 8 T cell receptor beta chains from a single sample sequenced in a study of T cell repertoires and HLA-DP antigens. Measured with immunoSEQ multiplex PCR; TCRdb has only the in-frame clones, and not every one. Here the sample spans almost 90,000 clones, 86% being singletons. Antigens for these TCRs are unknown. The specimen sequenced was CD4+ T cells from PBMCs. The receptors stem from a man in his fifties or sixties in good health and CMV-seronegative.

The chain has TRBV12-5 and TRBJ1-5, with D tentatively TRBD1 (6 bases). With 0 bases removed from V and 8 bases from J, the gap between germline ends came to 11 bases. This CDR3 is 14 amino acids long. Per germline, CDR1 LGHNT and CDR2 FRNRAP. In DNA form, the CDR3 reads TGTGCTAGTGGTTTGGTCGGCGGGGGCGAGCCCCAGCATTTT. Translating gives CASGLVGGGEPQHF. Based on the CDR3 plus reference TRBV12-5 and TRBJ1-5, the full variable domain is DARVTQTPRHKVTEMGQEVTMRCQPILGHNTVFWYRQTMMQGLELLAYFRNRAPLDDSGMPKDRFSAEMPDATLATLKIQPSEPRDSAVYFCASGLVGGGEPQHFGDGTRLSIL.

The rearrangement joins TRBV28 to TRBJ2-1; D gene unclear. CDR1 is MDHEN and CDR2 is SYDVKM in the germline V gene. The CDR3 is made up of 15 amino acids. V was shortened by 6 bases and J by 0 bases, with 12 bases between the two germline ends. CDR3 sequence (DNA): TGTGCCAGCAGGGAGCTTTCTAGCTCCTACAATGAGCAGTTCTTC. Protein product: CASRELSSSYNEQFF.

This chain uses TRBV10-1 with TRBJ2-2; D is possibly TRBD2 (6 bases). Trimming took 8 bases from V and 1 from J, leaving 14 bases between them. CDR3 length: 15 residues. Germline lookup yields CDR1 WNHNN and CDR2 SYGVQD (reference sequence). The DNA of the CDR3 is TGCGCCAGCCCCCACTTAGCGGAGAACACCGGGGAGCTGTTTTTT. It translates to CASPHLAENTGELFF.

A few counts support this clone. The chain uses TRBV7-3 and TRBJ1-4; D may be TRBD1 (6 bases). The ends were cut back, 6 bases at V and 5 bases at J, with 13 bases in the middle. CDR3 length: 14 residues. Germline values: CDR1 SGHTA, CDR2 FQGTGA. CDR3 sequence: CASRPGDTNEKLFF. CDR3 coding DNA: TGTGCCAGCAGACCGGGGGACACGAATGAAAAACTGTTTTTT.

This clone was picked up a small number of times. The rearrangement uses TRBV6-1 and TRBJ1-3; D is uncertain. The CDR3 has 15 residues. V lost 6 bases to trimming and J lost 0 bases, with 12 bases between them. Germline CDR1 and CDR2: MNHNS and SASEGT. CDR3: CASRPASVSGNTIYF. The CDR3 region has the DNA TGTGCCAGCAGACCAGCGTCGGTCTCTGGAAACACCATATATTTT.

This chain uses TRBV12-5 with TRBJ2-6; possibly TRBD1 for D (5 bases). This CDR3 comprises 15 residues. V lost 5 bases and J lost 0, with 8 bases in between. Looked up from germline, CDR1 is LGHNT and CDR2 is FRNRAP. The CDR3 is CASGPTVSGANVLTF. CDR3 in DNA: TGTGCTAGTGGTCCGACAGTCTCTGGGGCCAACGTCCTGACTTTC.

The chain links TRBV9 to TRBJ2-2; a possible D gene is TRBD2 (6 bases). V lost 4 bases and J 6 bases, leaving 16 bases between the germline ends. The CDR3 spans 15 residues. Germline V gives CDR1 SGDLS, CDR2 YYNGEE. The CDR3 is CASSPRGTVAGELFF. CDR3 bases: TGTGCCAGCAGCCCCCGCGGGACGGTAGCCGGGGAGCTGTTTTTT. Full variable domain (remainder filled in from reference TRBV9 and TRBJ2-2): DSGVTQTPKHLITATGQRVTLRCSPRSGDLSVYWYQQSLDQGLQFLIQYYNGEERAKGNILERFSAQQFPDLHSELNLSSLELGDSALYFCASSPRGTVAGELFFGEGSRLTVL.

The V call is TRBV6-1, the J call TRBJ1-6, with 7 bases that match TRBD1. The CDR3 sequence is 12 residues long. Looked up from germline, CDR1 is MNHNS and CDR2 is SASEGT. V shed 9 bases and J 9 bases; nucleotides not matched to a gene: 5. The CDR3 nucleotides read TGTGCCAGTCGGACAGGCGGTTCACCCCTCCACTTT. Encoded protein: CASRTGGSPLHF.